The source of this T cell receptor (beta chain) is a study of cytomegalovirus exposure and HLA in healthy donors. The PCR employed 60 Vbeta primers together with 13 Jbeta primers. Sequenced by immunoSEQ multiplex PCR; TCRdb stores in-frame clones only, minus some. The table has about 170,000 clones, 82% seen once; the top ten hold around 1.5%. The trim removed 6 bases at V and 3 bases at J, leaving 9 bases unmatched. The CDR3 runs 15 residues. The germline V gene has CDR1 MDHEN and CDR2 SYDVKM. The chain has TRBV28 and TRBJ2-3, with 7 bases that match TRBD1. The sequence derives from a male donor in good health and CMV-seronegative. Sequencing was carried out using PBMCs. DNA for the CDR3: TGTGCCAGCAGCCGGACAGGCATAAGAACAGATACGCAGTATTTT. Encoded protein: CASSRTGIRTDTQYF.